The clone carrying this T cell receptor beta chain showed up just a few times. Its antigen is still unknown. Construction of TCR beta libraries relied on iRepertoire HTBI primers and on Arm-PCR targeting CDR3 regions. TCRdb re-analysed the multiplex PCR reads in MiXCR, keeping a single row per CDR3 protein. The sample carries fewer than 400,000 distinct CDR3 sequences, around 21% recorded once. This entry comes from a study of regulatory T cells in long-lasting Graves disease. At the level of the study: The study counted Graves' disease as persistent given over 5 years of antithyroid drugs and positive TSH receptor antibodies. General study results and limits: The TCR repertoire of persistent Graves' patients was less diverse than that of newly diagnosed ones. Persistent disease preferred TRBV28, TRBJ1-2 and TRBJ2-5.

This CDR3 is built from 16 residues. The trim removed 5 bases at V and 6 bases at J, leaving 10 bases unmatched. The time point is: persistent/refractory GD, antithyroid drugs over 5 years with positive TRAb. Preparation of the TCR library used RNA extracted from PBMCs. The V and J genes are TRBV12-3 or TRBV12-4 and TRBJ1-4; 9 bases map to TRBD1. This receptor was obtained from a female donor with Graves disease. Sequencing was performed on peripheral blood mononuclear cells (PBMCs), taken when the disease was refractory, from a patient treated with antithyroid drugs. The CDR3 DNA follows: TGTGCCAGCAGTCGCTCCGGGACAGGGTTCCATGAAAAACTGTTTTTT. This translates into CASSRSGTGFHEKLFF.